The 15 T cell receptor beta chains given below trace back to one sample, sequenced in a study of T cell responses to AZD1222 COVID-19 vaccine. The assay was immunoSEQ multiplex PCR, and TCRdb's table has in-frame clones only and misses some. The table records about 110,000 clones, 92% of them present only once. Sequences were derived from peripheral blood, sampled on day 0 of AZD1222 vaccination. The receptor source for this set is an adult in good health.

V gene TRBV6-4 combines with J gene TRBJ2-1; 8 nucleotides agree with TRBD2. In germline, CDR1 is MRHNA, CDR2 SNTAGT. There are 13 residues in the CDR3. The junction had 5 bases not matched to a gene; V was cut back by 2 bases and J by 11 bases. CDR3 DNA sequence: TGTGCCAGCAGTGACGAACTAGCGGCGCAGCAGTTCTTC. Its translation is CASSDELAAQQFF.

V is TRBV15 and J is TRBJ2-7; D is ambiguous. Germline V lookup: CDR1 LNHNV, CDR2 YYDKDF (reference sequence). With 1 base removed from V and 7 bases from J, the gap between germline ends came to 8 bases. There are 12 residues in the CDR3. In DNA, the CDR3 is TGTGCCACCAGCAGAGGTTCCCGGGAGCAGTACTTC. Protein product: CATSRGSREQYF.

This rearrangement joins TRBV27 to TRBJ2-7; a possible D gene is TRBD2 (5 bases). CDR1 MNHEY and CDR2 SMNVEV come from the germline V gene (reference sequence). The CDR3 is 13 residues long. V was pared by 5 bases and J by 3 bases, with 11 bases between. The CDR3 DNA sequence: TGTGCCAGCAGTCTCGGGAACTACTACGAGCAGTACTTC. Its protein is CASSLGNYYEQYF.

The chain joins TRBV19 to TRBJ1-2; D gene ambiguous. Trimming took off 0 bases at V and 4 bases at J, with 12 bases between the two ends. The CDR3 spans 15 residues. Per germline, CDR1 LNHDA and CDR2 SQIVND (reference sequence). CDR3 coding DNA: TGTGCCAGTAGTATAGATATAACAGAAGTCTATGGCTACACCTTC. Translation gives CASSIDITEVYGYTF.

The chain is built from TRBV10-3 and TRBJ1-2; D is undetermined. The CDR3 is 15 residues long. Germline lookup yields CDR1 ENHRY and CDR2 SYGVKD. The germline V and J ends were trimmed by 7 bases and 7 bases, with 22 bases remaining between them. Here the CDR3 DNA reads TGTGCCATCAAAAAAACTCAGGAAAATGTTCGTGGCTACACCTTC. Translation gives CAIKKTQENVRGYTF.

The V and J genes are TRBV13 and TRBJ1-6; D call uncertain. CDR3 length equals 12 residues. In germline, CDR1 is PRHDT, CDR2 FYEKMQ (reference sequence). The V and J ends lost 5 bases and 7 bases respectively, with 6 bases between them. The CDR3: CASSLRNSPLHF. The CDR3 DNA follows: TGTGCCAGCAGCCTCAGGAATTCACCCCTCCACTTT.

The J gene is TRBJ2-1, the V gene TRBV7-6, with TRBD2 as a possible D gene (5 bases). Germline CDR1 reads SGHVS; CDR2 reads FNYEAQ. The CDR3 has 16 residues. Between the trimmed V and J ends, which lost 4 bases and 7 bases, there was a span of 20 bases. The DNA of the CDR3 is TGTGCCAGCAGCTCTAGATTTGGTCCTACGGGGAATGAGCAGTTCTTC. As protein: CASSSRFGPTGNEQFF.

This clone was observed once. The V gene is TRBV7-2, the J gene TRBJ2-2, with TRBD2 identical over 11 bases. The V gene's germline CDR1 is SGHTA and CDR2 FQGNSA. With 5 bases clipped from V and 6 bases from J, the junction kept 8 bases outside the gene matches. CDR3 length: 16 residues. CDR3 nucleotide sequence: TGTGCCAGCAGCACCCGGGGTAGCGGGGGGGCCGGGGAGCTGTTTTTT. Its translation is CASSTRGSGGAGELFF.

The chain links TRBV5-6 to TRBJ1-2, with D uncertain. V was trimmed by 4 bases and J by 7 bases, leaving 14 bases between them. The length of the CDR3 is 13 residues. The V gene's germline CDR1 is SGHDT and CDR2 YYEEEE. CDR3 amino acids: CASSSNPTRGYTF. The CDR3 DNA is TGTGCCAGCAGCAGCAACCCCACACGTGGCTACACCTTC.

The chain joins TRBV9 to TRBJ2-2, with 11 bases fitting TRBD2. The CDR3 spans 16 residues. CDR1 SGDLS and CDR2 YYNGEE come from the germline V gene. J was trimmed by 4 bases and V by 4 bases; bases with no gene match: 6. CDR3 DNA sequence: TGTGCCAGCAGCTCCCTAGCGGGGGGCATCACCGGGGAGCTGTTTTTT. Protein sequence: CASSSLAGGITGELFF.

The V and J genes are TRBV7-8 and TRBJ2-1; D possibly corresponds to TRBD1 (6 bases). Trimming stripped 5 bases from V and 4 bases from J, with 15 bases between. Per germline, CDR1 SGHVS and CDR2 FQNEAQ. The CDR3 contains 15 residues. CDR3 bases: TGTGCCAGCAGCACCTCAATACAGGGATACAATGAGCAGTTCTTC. Encoded protein: CASSTSIQGYNEQFF.

The gene calls are TRBV11-2 and TRBJ2-7, with TRBD1 identical over 9 bases. After removal of 1 base from V and 3 bases from J, the junction contained 7 bases not matched to a gene. The germline gives CDR1 SGHAT, CDR2 FQNNGV. The CDR3 sequence is 16 residues long. CDR3 sequence (DNA): TGTGCCAGCAGCTTAGTTCTCGGGACAGGGTACTACGAGCAGTACTTC. Translating gives CASSLVLGTGYYEQYF.

This chain links TRBV7-3 with TRBJ2-2; D perhaps matches TRBD2 (7 bases). Per the germline V gene, CDR1 is SGHTA and CDR2 is FQGTGA. The CDR3 loop spans 15 amino acids. The V gene lost 4 bases and the J gene lost 7 bases, with 16 bases spanning the gap. The CDR3 DNA is TGTGCCAGCAGCTCAGGGGAGGGCCGTTTCGGGGAGCTGTTTTTT. This codes for CASSSGEGRFGELFF. Complete variable domain (other parts from reference TRBV7-3 and TRBJ2-2): GAGVSQTPSNKVTEKGKYVELRCDPISGHTALYWYRQSLGQGPEFLIYFQGTGAADDSGLPNDRFFAVRPEGSVSTLKIQRTERGDSAVYLCASSSGEGRFGELFFGEGSRLTVL.

The CDR3 coding sequence is TGTGCCAGCTCACTAACGCCGGGACAGGGGAACACTGAAGCTTTCTTT. Translated, it gives CASSLTPGQGNTEAFF. The J gene is TRBJ1-1, the V gene TRBV18; 9 nucleotides align to TRBD1. CDR3 length: 16 amino acids. The germline V gene encodes CDR1 KGHSH and CDR2 LQKENI. Germline trimming cut 4 bases from V and 1 base from J; bases unmatched to any gene: 7.

The chain's CDR3 is CASSDTSRTVEAFF. CDR3 nucleotides: TGTGCCAGCAGCGATACAAGTAGGACGGTTGAAGCTTTCTTT. The rearrangement links TRBV3-1 (or the pseudogene TRBV3-2) to TRBJ1-1; D unclear. With 5 bases removed from V and 7 bases from J, the gap between germline ends came to 17 bases. Germline CDR1 and CDR2: LGHDT and YNNKEL (reference sequence). The CDR3 contains 14 residues.